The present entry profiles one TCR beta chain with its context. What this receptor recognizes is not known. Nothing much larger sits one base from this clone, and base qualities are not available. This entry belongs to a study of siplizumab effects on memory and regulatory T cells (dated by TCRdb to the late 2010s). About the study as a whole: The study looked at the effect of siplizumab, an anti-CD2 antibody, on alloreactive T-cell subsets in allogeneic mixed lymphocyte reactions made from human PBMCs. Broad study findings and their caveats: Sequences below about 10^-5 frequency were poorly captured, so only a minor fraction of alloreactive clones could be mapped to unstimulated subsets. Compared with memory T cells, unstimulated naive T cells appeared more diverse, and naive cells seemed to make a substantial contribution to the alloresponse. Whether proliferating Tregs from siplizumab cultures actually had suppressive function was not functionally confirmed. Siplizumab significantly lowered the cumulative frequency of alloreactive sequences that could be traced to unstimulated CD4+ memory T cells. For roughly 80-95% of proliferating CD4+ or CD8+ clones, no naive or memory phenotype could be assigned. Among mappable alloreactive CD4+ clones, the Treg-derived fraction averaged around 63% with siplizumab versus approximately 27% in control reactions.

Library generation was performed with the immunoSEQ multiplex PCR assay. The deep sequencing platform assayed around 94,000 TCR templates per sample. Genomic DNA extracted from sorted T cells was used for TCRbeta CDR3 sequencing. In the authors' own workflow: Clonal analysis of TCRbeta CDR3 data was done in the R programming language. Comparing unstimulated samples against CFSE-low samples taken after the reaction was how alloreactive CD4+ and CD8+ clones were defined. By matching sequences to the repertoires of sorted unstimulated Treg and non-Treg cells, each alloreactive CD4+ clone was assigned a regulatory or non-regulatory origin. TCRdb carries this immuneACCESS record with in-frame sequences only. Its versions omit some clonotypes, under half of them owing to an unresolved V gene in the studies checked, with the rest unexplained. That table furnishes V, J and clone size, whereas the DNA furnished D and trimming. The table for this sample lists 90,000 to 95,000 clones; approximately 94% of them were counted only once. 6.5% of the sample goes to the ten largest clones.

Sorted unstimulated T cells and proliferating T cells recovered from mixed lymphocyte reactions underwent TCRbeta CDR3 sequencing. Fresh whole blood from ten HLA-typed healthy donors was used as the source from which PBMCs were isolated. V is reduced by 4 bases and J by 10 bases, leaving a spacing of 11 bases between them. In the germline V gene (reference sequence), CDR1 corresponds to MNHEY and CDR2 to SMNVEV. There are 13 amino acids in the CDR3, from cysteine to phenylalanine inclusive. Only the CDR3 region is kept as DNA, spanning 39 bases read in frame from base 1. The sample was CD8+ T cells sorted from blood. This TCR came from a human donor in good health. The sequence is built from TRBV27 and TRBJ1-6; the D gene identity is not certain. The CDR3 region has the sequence CASSSREYSPLHF. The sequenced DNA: TGTGCCAGCAGTTCCCGGGAGTACTCACCCCTCCACTTT.